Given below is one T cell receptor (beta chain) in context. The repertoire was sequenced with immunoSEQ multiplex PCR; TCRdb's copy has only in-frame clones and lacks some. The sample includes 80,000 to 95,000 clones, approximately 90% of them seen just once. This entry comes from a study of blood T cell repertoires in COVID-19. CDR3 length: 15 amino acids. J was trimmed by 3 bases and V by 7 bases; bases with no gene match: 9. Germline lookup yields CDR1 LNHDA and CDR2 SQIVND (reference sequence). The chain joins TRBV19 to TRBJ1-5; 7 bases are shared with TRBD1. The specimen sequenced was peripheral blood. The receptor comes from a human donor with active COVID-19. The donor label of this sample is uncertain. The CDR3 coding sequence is TGTGCCAGTACCACTGGGGACAGACTCAATCAGCCCCAGCATTTT. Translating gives CASTTGDRLNQPQHF.